This T cell receptor (beta chain) was recovered during a study of cytomegalovirus exposure and HLA in healthy donors. Study-wide findings and caveats: On later analysis, the bulk of CMV-associated TCR beta chains appeared to be HLA-restricted. Prior analysis indicated that the majority of TCR beta V segments exhibited productivity approximately 90% or approximately 30% of the time. Among the CMV-associated chains, three were confirmed in vitro as specific for CMV antigens. An observed cluster of highly shared sequence variants was recorded as a likely sequencing artifact.

V was shortened by 8 bases and J by 3 bases, with 5 bases between the two germline ends. Germline values: CDR1 MNHEY, CDR2 SVGAGI. The CDR3 is 11 amino acids. PCR primers comprised 60 Vbeta and 13 Jbeta primers. TCRdb's copy holds only in-frame clones and misses some; the assay was immunoSEQ multiplex PCR. The sample contains roughly 70,000 clones, roughly 74% of which appear only once. Of note for this clone: The antigen remains undetermined.

Sequencing was done on a sample of PBMCs. The sequence was obtained from a human donor in good health. The chain recombines TRBV6-5 with TRBJ2-1, with D unresolved. Here the CDR3 DNA reads TGTGCCAGCCAGGTCTACAATGAGCAGTTCTTC. Amino acid sequence: CASQVYNEQFF.